Sequencing of this T cell receptor (beta chain) was carried out in a study of beta chain features in type 1 diabetes. Since all of the isolated RNA was reverse transcribed, expressed TCRB transcripts were what got sequenced. The table came from immunoSEQ multiplex PCR; TCRdb's copy has only in-frame clones and leaves some out. The data hold more than 350,000 clones, with 10% to 12% observed a single time. The CDR3 contains 14 residues. In germline, CDR1 is SGDLS, CDR2 YYNGEE. Trimming shortened V by 2 bases and J by 0 bases, and 5 bases separated the two germline ends. Regarding this clone: The same CDR3 arises from other DNA sequences in this sample as well.

This TCR was sampled from a woman between 18 and 29 years old in good health. The specimen sequenced was naive CD4+ T cells from blood. The rearrangement joins TRBV9 to TRBJ2-2; D is unclear. The CDR3 DNA reads as TGTGCCAGCAGCGTTCGACCGAACACCGGGGAGCTGTTTTTT. Its translation is CASSVRPNTGELFF.